This T cell receptor (beta chain) was captured by sequencing in a study of T cell responses to AZD1222 COVID-19 vaccine (dated by TCRdb to 2020 to 2023). Study-wide context: AZD1222 recipients whose second dose came at about 4 weeks and those whose second dose came at about 12 weeks were combined into one group, since spike-specific TCR depth and breadth did not differ between the two schedules. Trial participants were enrolled by age into subgroups of 18-55, 56-69 and 70-plus years, and about 150, 27 and 61 TCR-sequenced participants, respectively, were included in these subgroups. A total of more than 230 trial participants underwent TCR sequencing, of whom around 200 received two doses of AZD1222 and around 25 received two doses of the MenACWY control vaccine. General conclusions and limits of the study: Spike-specific TCR breadth and depth rose significantly after two AZD1222 doses compared with day 0 and with MenACWY recipients. The vaccine-associated CD4 TCRs covered the entire spike protein, and the dominant responses fell in regions 160-218 and 743-854. Most participants were white British and females outnumbered males, and the authors suggested that clonal diversity may have been underestimated. Conclusions about previously exposed vaccinees are limited because only 5 or 6 AZD1222 recipients were SARS-CoV-2 seropositive at baseline. In the small 56-69-year group, the increase in depth fell short of significance, most likely because of low power. Because no day 14 peak-response samples were available, repertoires were characterized only after the peak T cell response. Reportedly, close to half of the unique spike-specific TCRs recognized epitopes lying outside the regions that are mutated in the B.1.351 and B.1.1.7 variants.

About this clone: Its antigen remains undetermined. Base quality data are lacking; no much larger clone is found one base away.

V was cut back by 7 bases and J by 4 bases, leaving a gap of 7 bases between them. Taken from cysteine to phenylalanine, the CDR3 has 11 residues. Kept here is only the CDR3 DNA, which spans 33 bases and is read in frame from base 1. CDR1 LNHDA and CDR2 SQIVND were looked up in the germline V gene (reference sequence). The CDR3 regions of human TCRbeta chains were analyzed by immunosequencing. From the authors' description of their analysis: Repertoire TCRs were matched against a reference library of SARS-CoV-2-specific TCRs generated with the MIRA antigen-specificity platform. Breadth was defined as the fraction of unique TCRs that were SARS-CoV-2-associated, and depth was defined as the fraction of total T cells that were SARS-CoV-2-associated. Using the MIRA data, each spike-specific TCR was mapped to the spike region that the TCR reacts to and placed in a CD4 or CD8 class. Log10-transformed breadth and depth values were compared by one-way ANOVA with Sidak's multiple comparisons tests. The source is immuneACCESS, and TCRdb retained only in-frame sequences with V and J called. Part of the clones is not carried over; for the studies checked, unresolved V genes explain less than half of this, and the remainder is unexplained. V and J calls plus clone size are reproduced from that table; the DNA served to infer D and trimming. For this sample there are about 160,000 clones; 94% appear just once. Roughly 1.3% of the sample comes from the top ten.

The time point label on this specimen signifies: baseline before first vaccination. The vaccinee samples were drawn from two UK trials, COV001 and COV002, one of which was a single-blind randomized controlled phase 2/3 trial testing AZD1222 (ChAdOx1 nCoV-19) in healthy adults. For TCRbeta chain sequencing, PBMC samples from trial participants were taken at day 0 and at day 28 after the second dose. Sequenced material: peripheral blood, taken on day 0 of AZD1222 vaccination. This clonotype was sampled from an adult in good health. The rearrangement combines TRBV19 with TRBJ1-1, with the D gene not confidently named. The bases are TGTGCCAGTATCATGCCCACTGAAGCTTTCTTT. It encodes CASIMPTEAFF.